This TCR beta chain was obtained from a study of blood T cell repertoires in COVID-19. Study context: Donors in the United States, Italy and Spain gave samples during acute or convalescent COVID-19. PBMCs, B-cell-depleted T cells, or T cells provided the cDNA or gDNA that made up the material.

As originally analysed: Estimation of nucleated cell counts relied on the amplification of reference gene primers. Sequencing was performed with immunoSEQ multiplex PCR; in TCRdb, only in-frame clones are kept and a portion is missing. V and J calls plus clone size are reproduced from that table; the DNA served to infer D and trimming. The sample holds some 120,000 clones, roughly 89% seen once. CDR1 and CDR2 (germline): GTSNPN, SVGIG (reference sequence). Trimming left V 4 bases short and J 2 bases short, with 8 bases between. The CDR3 is 12 residues long. Input material: peripheral blood. This chain connects TRBV30 to TRBJ1-2; D uncertain. The receptor's source is a woman in her fifties or sixties with acute or convalescent COVID-19. The chain's CDR3 is CAWTAGNYGYTF. The CDR3 DNA reads as TGTGCCTGGACCGCGGGAAACTATGGCTACACCTTC.